This TCR beta chain was found in a study of blood T cell repertoires in COVID-19. Overall study context: Italy, Spain and the United States were the sources of the convalescent and acute COVID-19 samples. Sources were T cells, B-cell-depleted T cells, or PBMCs; the material itself was cDNA or gDNA.

Germline values: CDR1 SGHRS, CDR2 YFSETQ. Trimming pared 4 bases from V and 5 bases from J, leaving 19 bases between. The CDR3 consists of 15 residues. Authors' analysis steps: Estimation of nucleated cell counts relied on the amplification of reference gene primers. Libraries were prepared by immunoSEQ multiplex PCR; TCRdb keeps only in-frame clonotypes and omits some of them. V, J and clone size derive from that table, while D and trimming were established from the DNA sequence. The sample carries about 360,000 clones, roughly 86% recorded once. This clone has just one count. This chain connects TRBV5-1 to TRBJ2-7; perhaps TRBD1 as D (5 bases). The TCR sequence derives from a woman in her 40s with acute COVID-19. Material: PBMCs or T cells enriched from blood (not recorded which). The CDR3 spells CASSPEATQGDEQYF. The CDR3 DNA is TGCGCCAGCAGCCCCGAAGCCACTCAGGGCGACGAGCAGTACTTC. Using reference TRBV5-1 and TRBJ2-7 for the parts outside the CDR3, the full variable domain is KAGVTQTPRYLIKTRGQQVTLSCSPISGHRSVSWYQQTPGQGLQFLFEYFSETQRNKGNFPGRFSGRQFSNSRSEMNVSTLELGDSALYLCASSPEATQGDEQYFGPGTRLTVT.